The 12 T cell receptor beta chains presented below share a single source sample, sequenced in a study of cytomegalovirus exposure and HLA in healthy donors. Sequencing used immunoSEQ multiplex PCR; TCRdb keeps in-frame clones, though not all of them. The repertoire has fewer than 250,000 clones, less than 85% of them found once; the top ten carry around 5.6%. Sequencing was done on a sample of PBMCs. The receptors were gathered from a woman between 18 and 29 years old in good health and CMV-seronegative.

Note on this clone: The sample carries other DNA sequences with the same CDR3. The chain recombines TRBV6-1 with TRBJ1-2; 8 nucleotides match TRBD1. The CDR3 is made up of 13 amino acids. V was pared by 2 bases and J by 8 bases, with 4 bases of the junction left unmatched. The germline CDR1 and CDR2 sequences are MNHNS and SASEGT. CDR3 in amino acids: CASSERTGLGYTF. DNA of the CDR3: TGTGCCAGCAGTGAAAGGACAGGGCTCGGCTACACCTTC.

The chain joins TRBV27 to TRBJ1-2; D ambiguous. The V end was cut by 5 bases, the J end by 3 bases, with 10 bases between. Germline-derived CDR1 and CDR2 are MNHEY and SMNVEV (reference sequence). The CDR3 sequence is 13 residues long. CDR3 DNA: TGTGCCAGCAGTCCCGGGGAATACTATGGCTACACCTTC. It codes for CASSPGEYYGYTF.

This clone was picked up a small number of times. V and J are TRBV6-5 and TRBJ2-1, with 10 bases aligning to TRBD1. Germline assignment: CDR1 MNHEY and CDR2 SVGAGI. CDR3 length: 15 amino acids. The J segment lost 7 bases and the V segment lost 8 bases, leaving 11 bases of the junction unmatched. CDR3 sequence (DNA): TGTGCCAGCGGTGCAGACAGGGGGCTGATTAATGAGCAGTTCTTC. It yields the protein CASGADRGLINEQFF.

This chain links TRBV7-9 with TRBJ2-1; D is ambiguous. This CDR3 has 13 residues. The V gene's germline CDR1 is SEHNR and CDR2 FQNEAQ (reference sequence). Trimming pared 5 bases from V and 4 bases from J, leaving 9 bases between. CDR3 nucleotide sequence: TGTGCCAGCAGCGGAGAGTCGTACAATGAGCAGTTCTTC. Translated, it gives CASSGESYNEQFF.

The gene calls are TRBV5-1 and TRBJ2-3; 8 bases are a match to TRBD1. V was pared by 2 bases and J by 3 bases, with 5 bases of the junction left unmatched. Germline V gene lookup returns CDR1 SGHRS and CDR2 YFSETQ. CDR3 size: 15 residues. As DNA, the CDR3 is TGCGCCAGCAGCTTAAACCGACAGGGGACAGATACGCAGTATTTT. Protein: CASSLNRQGTDTQYF.

This rearrangement joins TRBV13 to TRBJ1-3; 7 nucleotides align to TRBD1. With V trimmed by 5 bases and J by 3 bases, 13 bases remained unmatched. CDR1 PRHDT and CDR2 FYEKMQ come from the germline V gene (reference sequence). The CDR3 is made up of 17 amino acids. The CDR3 spells CASSRHPGQGDGNTIYF. The CDR3, as DNA: TGTGCCAGCAGCCGCCATCCGGGGCAGGGGGATGGAAACACCATATATTTT. The complete variable domain, with remaining parts taken from reference TRBV13 and TRBJ1-3, reads AAGVIQSPRHLIKEKRETATLKCYPIPRHDTVYWYQQGPGQDPQFLISFYEKMQSDKGSIPDRFSAQQFSDYHSELNMSSLELGDSALYFCASSRHPGQGDGNTIYFGEGSWLTVV.

V usage is TRBV28 and J usage is TRBJ1-3, with D unclear. Germline CDR1 and CDR2: MDHEN and SYDVKM. This CDR3 spans 15 amino acids. V lost 3 bases, J lost 1 base, and 10 bases lay in between. The CDR3 loop reads CASSLSLGSGNTIYF. CDR3 nucleotide sequence: TGTGCCAGCAGTTTGTCCTTGGGATCTGGAAACACCATATATTTT.

This rearrangement joins TRBV27 to TRBJ1-2, with 10 bases lining up with TRBD1. With 6 bases clipped from V and 8 bases from J, the junction kept 15 bases outside the gene matches. There are 16 residues in the CDR3. CDR1 is MNHEY, CDR2 SMNVEV, per germline (reference sequence). Here the CDR3 reads CASSRTRGQGGSGYTF. The CDR3 DNA reads TGTGCCAGCAGCAGAACTCGCGGACAGGGGGGGAGCGGCTACACCTTC.

The chain combines TRBV7-8 with TRBJ1-5; D unresolved. This CDR3 comprises 15 residues. The V end was cut by 1 base, the J end by 2 bases, with 9 bases between. Looked up from germline, CDR1 is SGHVS and CDR2 is FQNEAQ. The CDR3 spells CASSLETWRNQPQHF. CDR3 DNA sequence: TGTGCCAGCAGCTTAGAGACTTGGCGCAATCAGCCCCAGCATTTT.

V usage is TRBV27 and J usage is TRBJ1-4; tentatively, D is TRBD1 (6 bases). The V end was cut by 2 bases, the J end by 2 bases, with 6 bases between. The CDR3 is 14 residues long. The germline V gene encodes CDR1 MNHEY and CDR2 SMNVEV (reference sequence). The CDR3 DNA follows: TGTGCCAGCAGTTTAAGGGGGACTAATGAAAAACTGTTTTTT. Residues: CASSLRGTNEKLFF.

The rearrangement links TRBV29-1 to TRBJ2-1; D gene uncertain. The germline CDR1 and CDR2 sequences are SQVTM and ANQGSEA. V lost 4 bases, J lost 10 bases, and 8 bases lay in between. There are 10 residues in the CDR3. The DNA of the CDR3 is TGCAGCGTTGTAGGAGTCGAGCAGTTCTTC. The encoded protein is CSVVGVEQFF.

This clone has a single count. This sample also contains other DNA sequences that code for the same CDR3. This rearrangement joins TRBV5-1 to TRBJ1-2; D unresolved. The V end was cut by 5 bases, the J end by 2 bases, with 7 bases between. The CDR3 has 12 amino acids. The V gene's germline CDR1 is SGHRS and CDR2 YFSETQ. This CDR3 is CASREHNYGYTF. In DNA, the CDR3 is TGCGCCAGCAGGGAGCACAACTATGGCTACACCTTC.